A single sample is the source of the 13 T cell receptor beta chains below, sequenced in a study of beta chain features in type 1 diabetes. These receptors are not linked to any known antigen. The entirety of the isolated RNA underwent reverse transcription, so expressed TCRB transcripts were sequenced. This table comes from immunoSEQ multiplex PCR, and its TCRdb copy is limited to in-frame clones, with some not included. This table holds about 270,000 clones, roughly an eighth found once. Study-level results: Significant though moderate, a shortening of TCRB CDR3s appeared in all four CD4+ subsets of Type 1 diabetes patients.

The sequencing input was naive CD4+ T cells from blood. The receptors originated from a man younger than 45 with type 1 diabetes.

In its sample, this clone was seen a few times. This rearrangement joins TRBV28 to TRBJ2-3; 14 bases map to TRBD2. The CDR3 consists of 17 residues. Germline assignment: CDR1 MDHEN and CDR2 SYDVKM. Germline trimming cut 9 bases from V and 4 bases from J; bases unmatched to any gene: 12. CDR3 sequence: CASNPGTSGRYSDTQYF. Here the CDR3 DNA reads TGTGCCAGTAACCCTGGGACTAGCGGGAGATACTCAGATACGCAGTATTTT. The complete variable domain, with remaining parts taken from reference TRBV28 and TRBJ2-3, reads DVKVTQSSRYLVKRTGEKVFLECVQDMDHENMFWYRQDPGLGLRLIYFSYDVKMKEKGDIPEGYSVSREKKERFSLILESASTNQTSMYLCASNPGTSGRYSDTQYFGPGTRLTVL.

This clone showed up just a few times. The rearrangement links TRBV18 to TRBJ2-6; 7 bases map to TRBD1. CDR1 KGHSH and CDR2 LQKENI come from the germline V gene. This CDR3 has 17 residues. V trimming: 1 base; J trimming: 0 bases; junction bases outside the gene matches: 3. The CDR3: CASSPQGAGSGANVLTF. DNA of the CDR3: TGTGCCAGCTCACCACAGGGGGCAGGCTCTGGGGCCAACGTCCTGACTTTC.

The J gene is TRBJ2-5, the V gene TRBV4-2; possibly TRBD2 for D (5 bases). V was trimmed by 4 bases and J by 4 bases, leaving 10 bases between them. CDR1 and CDR2 (germline): LGHNA, YNFKEQ. The CDR3 runs to 13 residues. CDR3 sequence: CASSRDSVETQYF. CDR3 DNA: TGTGCCAGCAGCCGTGATAGCGTAGAGACCCAGTACTTC.

The rearrangement uses TRBV28 and TRBJ2-7, with 8 nucleotides matching TRBD2. This CDR3 contains 15 residues. The J segment lost 0 bases and the V segment lost 3 bases, leaving 4 bases of the junction unmatched. Germline CDR1 is MDHEN and CDR2 is SYDVKM. The CDR3 coding sequence is TGTGCCAGCAGTTTTACTAGCGGAAACTCCTACGAGCAGTACTTC. Its protein product is CASSFTSGNSYEQYF. The entire variable domain, with the rest obtained from reference TRBV28 and TRBJ2-7, is as follows: DVKVTQSSRYLVKRTGEKVFLECVQDMDHENMFWYRQDPGLGLRLIYFSYDVKMKEKGDIPEGYSVSREKKERFSLILESASTNQTSMYLCASSFTSGNSYEQYFGPGTRLTVT.

The sample holds a few counts of this clone. This chain joins TRBV15 and TRBJ1-4, with D hard to call. This CDR3 has 14 amino acids. V dropped 5 bases and J dropped 4 bases, with 11 bases sitting between them. CDR1 and CDR2 (germline): LNHNV, YYDKDF (reference sequence). In DNA form, the CDR3 reads TGTGCCACCAGCGTCGGGAGGAATAATGAAAAACTGTTTTTT. Translating gives CATSVGRNNEKLFF.

About this clone itself: A read error may produce the germline difference seen at one junction end. This chain uses TRBV27 with TRBJ2-5, with a possible D match to TRBD1 (6 bases). Germline loops: CDR1 MNHEY, CDR2 SMNVEV (reference sequence). The CDR3 contains 12 residues. The CDR3: CASRRPGTSLNF. CDR3 DNA sequence: TGTGCCAGCAGGCGCCCCGGGACAAGCCTGAACTTC.

As for this clone: Distinct nucleotide sequences in the sample also encode this CDR3. This sequence joins TRBV15 and TRBJ2-5, with 7 bases lining up with TRBD2. Germline trimming cut 3 bases from V and 3 bases from J; bases unmatched to any gene: 4. The CDR3 is 14 amino acids. Per germline, CDR1 LNHNV and CDR2 YYDKDF (reference sequence). The CDR3 loop reads CATSRGGAEETQYF. CDR3 nucleotide sequence: TGTGCCACCAGCAGGGGAGGGGCTGAAGAGACCCAGTACTTC.

The V call is TRBV28, the J call TRBJ1-2; D is possibly TRBD1 (5 bases). The CDR3 length is 14 residues. V lost 7 bases to trimming and J lost 4 bases, with 16 bases between them. Germline V gives CDR1 MDHEN, CDR2 SYDVKM. The CDR3 nucleotides read TGTGCCAGCACCGACTCAGGGCCTTCCTATGGCTACACCTTC. Protein sequence: CASTDSGPSYGYTF.

The rearrangement links TRBV5-1 to TRBJ1-5, with TRBD1 as a possible D gene (6 bases). Germline-derived CDR1 and CDR2 are SGHRS and YFSETQ. The V gene lost 4 bases and the J gene lost 5 bases, with 16 bases spanning the gap. The CDR3 contains 15 residues. CDR3 nucleotide sequence: TGCGCCAGCAGCCCCTTTTCCAGGGGCGATCAGCCCCAGCATTTT. Translating it yields CASSPFSRGDQPQHF.

The table lists this clone with a few counts. J is TRBJ2-1 and V is TRBV28; 8 nucleotides line up with TRBD1. This CDR3 is 12 amino acids long. V shed 7 bases, J shed 8 bases, and the junction held 4 bases outside the gene matches. Germline V CDR1 and CDR2: MDHEN, SYDVKM. CDR3 coding DNA: TGTGCCAGCACAGGGGGCATGGATGAGCAGTTCTTC. Translated, it gives CASTGGMDEQFF.

The rearrangement uses TRBV27 and TRBJ2-5, with TRBD2 matching 11 bases. Losses at the gene ends were 2 bases for V and 3 bases for J; bases not matched to a gene: 8. CDR3 length equals 17 residues. From germline, CDR1 is MNHEY and CDR2 SMNVEV (reference sequence). CDR3 bases: TGTGCCAGCAGTTTAAGGGGACTAGCGGTACTGGAAGAGACCCAGTACTTC. Encoded protein: CASSLRGLAVLEETQYF.

This clone came up a few times. This rearrangement joins TRBV5-4 to TRBJ2-7, with 10 bases that match TRBD2. Germline V gene sequence: CDR1 SGHNT, CDR2 YYREEE (reference sequence). The CDR3 loop spans 15 amino acids. V shed 0 bases, J shed 2 bases, and the junction held 2 bases outside the gene matches. The CDR3 region has the DNA TGTGCCAGCAGCTTGGAAGGACTAGCGGCCTACGAGCAGTACTTC. This gives the protein CASSLEGLAAYEQYF.

This clone was counted between two and nine times. The chain employs TRBV7-9 and TRBJ1-5; D gene uncertain. This CDR3 is built from 13 residues. With 5 bases removed from V and 4 bases from J, the gap between germline ends came to 9 bases. Germline lookup yields CDR1 SEHNR and CDR2 FQNEAQ (reference sequence). The CDR3 loop is CASSRQVNQPQHF. The CDR3 bases are TGTGCCAGCAGCCGACAAGTAAATCAGCCCCAGCATTTT. The full variable domain, completed using reference TRBV7-9 and TRBJ1-5, is DTGVSQNPRHKITKRGQNVTFRCDPISEHNRLYWYRQTLGQGPEFLTYFQNEAQLEKSRLLSDRFSAERPKGSFSTLEIQRTEQGDSAMYLCASSRQVNQPQHFGDGTRLSIL.